The sequence of this TCR beta chain was determined in a study of cytomegalovirus exposure and HLA in healthy donors. Study in general: Unique TCR beta sequences numbering about 100 million came from around 180 million T cells in an earlier analysis. Findings of the study overall: Testing in vitro showed three CMV-associated chains specific for CMV antigens.

A remark on this clone: Antigen unknown.

The CDR3 loop spans 15 amino acids. Trimming took 6 bases from V and 7 from J, leaving 18 bases between them. The germline CDR1 and CDR2 sequences are SEHNR and FQNEAQ (reference sequence). In nominal health when sampled, donors likely had unrecorded immune exposures nonetheless. The PCR had 60 Vbeta and 13 Jbeta primers. Clones were read by immunoSEQ multiplex PCR, and TCRdb kept only the in-frame ones, dropping some. The listing contains under 200,000 clones. The chain couples TRBV7-9 to TRBJ2-2, with D maybe TRBD2 (6 bases). The TCR originated in a young woman in good health and CMV-seropositive. What was sequenced was PBMCs. The CDR3 DNA follows: TGTGCCAGCAGGCCGGCCGGGCGGGACGGCGGGGAGCTGTTTTTT. It encodes CASRPAGRDGGELFF.